The 18 T cell receptor beta chains in this list originate from one sample, sequenced in a study of tumor-infiltrating lymphocytes in oesophageal squamous cell carcinoma. TCRdb fed the reads into MiXCR, producing one record per CDR3 protein. The sample carries approximately 10,000 distinct CDR3 sequences, roughly three fifths recorded once. The sequenced sample was blood. These receptors came from a female donor with esophageal squamous cell carcinoma.

This chain joins TRBV7-6 and TRBJ2-3, with D unresolved. The DNA matches TRBJ2-7 better at its end, which makes the J call doubtful. There are 14 residues in the CDR3. Germline V gene lookup returns CDR1 SGHVS and CDR2 FNYEAQ. CDR3 sequence: CASSLGGVGSEQYF. CDR3 in DNA: TGTGCCAGCAGCTTAGGAGGAGTAGGTTCCGAGCAGTACTTC.

The chain joins TRBV27 to TRBJ2-1; possibly TRBD2 for D (5 bases). This CDR3 is 15 amino acids long. Trimming cost V 6 bases and J 8 bases, with 20 bases left between them. Germline V gene lookup returns CDR1 MNHEY and CDR2 SMNVEV (reference sequence). The CDR3 coding sequence is TGTGCCAGCAGAGGGAGCTCCCAGGCTTACTATGAGCAGTTCTTC. Its translation is CASRGSSQAYYEQFF.

The chain recombines TRBV7-8 with TRBJ2-3, with TRBD2 matching over 12 bases. Near its end, the DNA agrees better with TRBJ2-1, so the J call may be wrong. The germline V gene encodes CDR1 SGHVS and CDR2 FQNEAQ. The CDR3 has 17 residues. This chain's CDR3 is CASSLILAGGKTDTQFF. The DNA for the CDR3 is TGTGCCAGCAGCTTGATACTAGCGGGAGGAAAAACAGATACGCAGTTCTTC.

This sequence joins TRBV7-9 and TRBJ2-5; TRBD1 matches at 9 bases. Per the germline V gene, CDR1 is SEHNR and CDR2 is FQNEAQ (reference sequence). V was clipped by 4 bases and J by 5 bases; unmatched bases: 5. CDR3 length: 14 amino acids. The CDR3 DNA sequence: TGTGCCAGCAGCTCGGGACAGGGTTACGAGACCCAGTACTTC. It specifies CASSSGQGYETQYF.

V is TRBV12-3 or TRBV12-4 and J is TRBJ2-2, with D unclear. V was pared by 4 bases and J by 6 bases, with 3 bases between. The length of the CDR3 is 11 residues. CDR3 sequence: CASSYAGELFF. The CDR3 bases are TGTGCCAGCAGTTATGCCGGGGAGCTGTTTTTT.

The V gene is TRBV6-6, the J gene TRBJ2-7; 9 nucleotides agree with TRBD1. The tail of the sequence fits TRBJ2-1 better, so the J call may be wrong. The CDR3 spans 15 residues. The germline V gene encodes CDR1 MNHNY and CDR2 SVGAGI (reference sequence). In DNA, the CDR3 is TGTGCCAGCAGTTACTCGGGGACAGGGAACAATGAGCAGTTCTTC. Encoded protein: CASSYSGTGNNEQFF.

This clonotype ranks as medium-sized. The chain is built from TRBV10-3 and TRBJ2-7, with TRBD1 matching over 9 bases. The CDR3 extends over 14 amino acids. Germline lookup yields CDR1 ENHRY and CDR2 SYGVKD. The J segment lost 3 bases and the V segment lost 6 bases, leaving 6 bases of the junction unmatched. CDR3 sequence (DNA): TGTGCCATCAGAGGACAGGGGAGTTTCTACGAGCAGTACTTC. It is translated as CAIRGQGSFYEQYF.

This clonotype was counted once. This rearrangement joins TRBV5-1 to TRBJ2-5; D perhaps matches TRBD2 (5 bases). CDR3 length equals 14 residues. The V and J ends lost 0 bases and 1 base respectively, with 7 bases between them. Germline V gives CDR1 SGHRS, CDR2 YFSETQ. CDR3 nucleotides: TGCGCCAGCAGCTTGGGAGGGATCCAAGAGACCCAGTACTTC. Protein: CASSLGGIQETQYF.

This clonotype was recorded many times. This may be a read error, as it is one base from a much larger clone. The chain uses TRBV7-9 and TRBJ2-1, with unresolved D. This CDR3 is built from 12 residues. The V end was cut by 0 bases, the J end by 10 bases, with 7 bases between. Germline lookup yields CDR1 SEHNR and CDR2 FQNEAQ (reference sequence). CDR3 coding DNA: TGTGCCAGCAGCTTAGCGTCGGGCGAGCAGTTCTTC. It is translated as CASSLASGEQFF.

On this clonotype itself: Since the CDR3 does not end with the conserved phenylalanine or tryptophan, this likely comes from a read error. It is unclear where the CDR3 begins or ends on the DNA, so no DNA is shown, and the CDR3 is as TCRdb lists it. CDR3 sequence: CASSLGAGLAGRDTQYFGQ. This chain links TRBV7-4 with TRBJ1-1. The CDR3 is made up of 19 amino acids, end residues included. From germline, CDR1 is SGHVT and CDR2 SQSDAQ.

The chain couples TRBV28 to TRBJ1-1, with 8 bases identical to TRBD1. CDR3 length: 14 residues. V lost 5 bases, J lost 5 bases, and 7 bases stayed unmatched. CDR1 is MDHEN, CDR2 SYDVKM, per germline. CDR3 sequence: CASSQRTGWTEAFF. The CDR3 nucleotides are TGTGCCAGCAGTCAAAGGACAGGGTGGACTGAAGCTTTCTTT.

The gene calls are TRBV11-1 and TRBJ2-1; TRBD2 might be the D (6 bases). Germline CDR1 SGHAT, CDR2 FQDESV (reference sequence). The CDR3 covers 12 residues. Trimming shortened V by 0 bases and J by 12 bases, and 9 bases separated the two germline ends. The CDR3 sequence: CASSLARLGQFF. As DNA, the CDR3 is TGTGCCAGCAGCTTAGCGCGACTAGGGCAGTTCTTC. Complete variable domain (other parts from reference TRBV11-1 and TRBJ2-1): EAEVAQSPRYKITEKSQAVAFWCDPISGHATLYWYRQILGQGPELLVQFQDESVVDDSQLPKDRFSAERLKGVDSTLKIQPAELGDSAMYLCASSLARLGQFFGPGTRLTVL.

The chain recombines TRBV7-6 with TRBJ2-5; TRBD2 matches 12 bases. This CDR3 spans 15 amino acids. CDR1 and CDR2 from the germline V gene are SGHVS and FNYEAQ. The J segment lost 7 bases and the V segment lost 5 bases, leaving 8 bases of the junction unmatched. CDR3 residues: CASSPTSGSQGTQYF. CDR3 in DNA: TGTGCCAGCAGCCCGACTAGCGGGAGTCAGGGGACCCAGTACTTC.

This chain joins TRBV7-9 and TRBJ1-4; 7 positions match TRBD1. J lost 8 bases, V lost 5 bases, and 14 bases had no gene match. Germline CDR1 reads SEHNR; CDR2 reads FQNEAQ (reference sequence). The CDR3 totals 16 residues. The CDR3 is CASSTSLQGIREKLFF. The CDR3 DNA sequence: TGTGCCAGCAGCACAAGCTTACAGGGGATTCGCGAAAAACTGTTTTTT.

The chain carries TRBV7-2 and TRBJ2-1, with D unclear. The V gene's germline CDR1 is SGHTA and CDR2 FQGNSA. With 8 bases removed from V and 9 bases from J, the gap between germline ends came to 20 bases. This CDR3 is built from 14 residues. CDR3 loop: CASAADLVVTEQFF. Written as DNA, the CDR3 is TGTGCCAGCGCCGCAGACCTCGTTGTTACTGAGCAGTTCTTC. The variable domain in full, completed from reference TRBV7-2 and TRBJ2-1, reads GAGVSQSPSNKVTEKGKDVELRCDPISGHTALYWYRQSLGQGLEFLIYFQGNSAPDKSGLPSDRFSAERTGGSVSTLTIQRTQQEDSAVYLCASAADLVVTEQFFGPGTRLTVL.

The V call is TRBV7-2, the J call TRBJ2-3, with D perhaps TRBD2 (5 bases). The J call could be wrong; TRBJ2-1 is a better fit for the DNA end. The germline V gene has CDR1 SGHTA and CDR2 FQGNSA. The CDR3 runs to 15 residues. CDR3 loop: CASNLAGSSYNEQFF. The CDR3 DNA is TGTGCCAGCAATCTAGCCGGAAGCTCCTACAATGAGCAGTTCTTC.

By share, this clonotype counts as large. This chain uses TRBV7-2 with TRBJ2-7; D call uncertain. The length of the CDR3 is 11 residues. V was cut by 2 bases and J by 3 bases, with 2 bases left in between. Germline CDR1 reads SGHTA; CDR2 reads FQGNSA. The CDR3 DNA reads as TGTGCCAGCAGCTTAAGCTACGAGCAGTACTTC. This sequence encodes CASSLSYEQYF. The complete variable domain, with remaining parts taken from reference TRBV7-2 and TRBJ2-7, reads GAGVSQSPSNKVTEKGKDVELRCDPISGHTALYWYRQSLGQGLEFLIYFQGNSAPDKSGLPSDRFSAERTGGSVSTLTIQRTQQEDSAVYLCASSLSYEQYFGPGTRLTVT.

The V and J genes are TRBV6-6 and TRBJ1-1, with D possibly TRBD1 on 5 matching bases. The CDR3 is 13 amino acids. CDR1 MNHNY and CDR2 SVGAGI come from the germline V gene (reference sequence). Deletions cut 0 bases from V and 9 bases from J, with 11 bases between. CDR3 DNA sequence: TGTGCCAGCAGTTACTCGATTGCGGACAAAGCTTTCTTT. It specifies CASSYSIADKAFF.